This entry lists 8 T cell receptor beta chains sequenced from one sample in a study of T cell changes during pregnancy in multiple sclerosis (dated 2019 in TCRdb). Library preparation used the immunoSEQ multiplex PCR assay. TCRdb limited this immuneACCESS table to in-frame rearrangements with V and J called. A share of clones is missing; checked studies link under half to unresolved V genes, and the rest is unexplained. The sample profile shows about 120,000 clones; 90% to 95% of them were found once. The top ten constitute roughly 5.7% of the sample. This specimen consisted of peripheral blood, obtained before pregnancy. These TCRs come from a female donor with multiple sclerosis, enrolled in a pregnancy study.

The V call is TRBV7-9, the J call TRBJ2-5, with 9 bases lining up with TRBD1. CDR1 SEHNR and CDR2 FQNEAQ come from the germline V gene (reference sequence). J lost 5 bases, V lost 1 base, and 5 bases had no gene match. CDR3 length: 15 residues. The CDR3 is CASSLGGQGLETQYF. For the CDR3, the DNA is TGTGCCAGCAGCTTAGGGGGACAGGGATTGGAGACCCAGTACTTC. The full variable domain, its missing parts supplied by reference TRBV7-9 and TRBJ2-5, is DTGVSQNPRHKITKRGQNVTFRCDPISEHNRLYWYRQTLGQGPEFLTYFQNEAQLEKSRLLSDRFSAERPKGSFSTLEIQRTEQGDSAMYLCASSLGGQGLETQYFGPGTRLLVL.

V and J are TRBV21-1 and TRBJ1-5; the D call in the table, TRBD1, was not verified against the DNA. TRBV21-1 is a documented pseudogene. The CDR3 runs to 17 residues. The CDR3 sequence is CASSKIKGRVFGQPQHF. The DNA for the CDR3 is TGTGCCAGCAGCAAAATTAAGGGCAGGGTCTTTGGTCAGCCCCAGCATTTT.

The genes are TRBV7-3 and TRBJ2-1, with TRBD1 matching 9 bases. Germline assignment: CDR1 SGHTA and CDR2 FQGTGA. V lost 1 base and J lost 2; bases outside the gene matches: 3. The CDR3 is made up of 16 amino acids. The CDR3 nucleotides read TGTGCCAGCAGCTTAAAGGGGACAGGGACCTACAATGAGCAGTTCTTC. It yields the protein CASSLKGTGTYNEQFF.

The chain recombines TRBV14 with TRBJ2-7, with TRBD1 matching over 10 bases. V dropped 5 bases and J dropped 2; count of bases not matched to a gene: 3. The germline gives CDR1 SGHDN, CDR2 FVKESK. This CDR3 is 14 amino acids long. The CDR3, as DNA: TGTGCCAGCAGCGTAGGACAGGGGGCCTACGAGCAGTACTTC. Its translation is CASSVGQGAYEQYF.

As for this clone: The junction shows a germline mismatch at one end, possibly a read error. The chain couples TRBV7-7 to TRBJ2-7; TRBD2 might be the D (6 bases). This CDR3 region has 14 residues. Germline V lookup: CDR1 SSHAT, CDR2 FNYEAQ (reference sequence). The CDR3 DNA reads TGTGCCAGCAGCCTTCCGGGACTCCGCCCGTACCCAAGTTTC. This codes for CASSLPGLRPYPSF.

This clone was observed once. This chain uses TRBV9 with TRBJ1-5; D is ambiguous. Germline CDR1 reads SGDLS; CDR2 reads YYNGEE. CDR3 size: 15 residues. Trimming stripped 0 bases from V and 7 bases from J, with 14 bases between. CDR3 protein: CASSVDESSWQPQHF. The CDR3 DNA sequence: TGTGCCAGCAGCGTAGATGAGTCTTCTTGGCAGCCCCAGCATTTT.

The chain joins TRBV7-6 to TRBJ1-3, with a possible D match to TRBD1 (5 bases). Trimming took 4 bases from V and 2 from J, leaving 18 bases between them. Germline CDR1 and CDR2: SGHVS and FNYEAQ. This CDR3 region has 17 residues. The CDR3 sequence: CASSSTGGDFAGNTIYF. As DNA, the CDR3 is TGTGCCAGCAGCTCAACGGGGGGGGACTTTGCTGGAAACACCATATATTTT.

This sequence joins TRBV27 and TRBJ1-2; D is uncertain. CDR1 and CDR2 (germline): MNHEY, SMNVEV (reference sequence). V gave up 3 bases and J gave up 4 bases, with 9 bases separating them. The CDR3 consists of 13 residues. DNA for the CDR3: TGTGCCAGCAGTTTCCCGGGAGGCTATGGCTACACCTTC. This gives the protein CASSFPGGYGYTF.